This entry is about one T cell receptor beta chain. The repertoire was sequenced with immunoSEQ multiplex PCR; TCRdb's copy has only in-frame clones and lacks some. The sample comprises under 150,000 clones, approximately 90% of which are singletons, and 1% to 1.4% rests with the top ten. This sample is drawn from a study of control samples from healthy donors and cancer patients. This clonotype was obtained from a woman aged 45-60 years with colorectal cancer. The sequenced sample was PBMCs.

The CDR3 region is CASSVAGATNKGNQPQHF. In nucleotides, the CDR3 is TGTGCCAGCAGCGTCGCAGGGGCAACAAATAAAGGCAATCAGCCCCAGCATTTT. V is TRBV2 and J is TRBJ1-5; D possibly corresponds to TRBD1 (6 bases). The CDR3 is made up of 18 amino acids. Germline CDR1 SNHLY, CDR2 FYNNEI. Trimming cost V 6 bases and J 2 bases, with 23 bases left between them.